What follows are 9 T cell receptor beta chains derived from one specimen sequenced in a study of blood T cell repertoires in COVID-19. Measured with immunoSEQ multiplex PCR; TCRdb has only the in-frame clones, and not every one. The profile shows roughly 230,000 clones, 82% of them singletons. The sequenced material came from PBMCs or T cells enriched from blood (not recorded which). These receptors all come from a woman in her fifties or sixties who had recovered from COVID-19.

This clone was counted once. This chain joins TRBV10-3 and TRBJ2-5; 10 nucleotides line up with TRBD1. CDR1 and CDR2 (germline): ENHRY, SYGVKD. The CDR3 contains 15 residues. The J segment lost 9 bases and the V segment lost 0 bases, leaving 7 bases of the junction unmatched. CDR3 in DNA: TGTGCCATCAGTGAGTCCCGCCGACAGGGGGCATCCCAGTACTTC. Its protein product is CAISESRRQGASQYF.

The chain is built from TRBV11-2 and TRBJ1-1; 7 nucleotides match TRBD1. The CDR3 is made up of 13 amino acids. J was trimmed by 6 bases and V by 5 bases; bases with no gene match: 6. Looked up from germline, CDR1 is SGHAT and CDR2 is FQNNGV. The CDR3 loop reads CASSRDRDSEAFF. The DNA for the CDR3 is TGTGCCAGCAGCCGAGACAGGGATTCTGAAGCTTTCTTT.

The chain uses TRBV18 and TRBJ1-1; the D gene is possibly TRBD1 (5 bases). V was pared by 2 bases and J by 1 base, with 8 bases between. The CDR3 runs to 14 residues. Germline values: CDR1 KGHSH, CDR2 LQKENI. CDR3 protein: CASSPVQGNTEAFF. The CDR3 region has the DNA TGTGCCAGCTCACCAGTTCAGGGGAACACTGAAGCTTTCTTT.

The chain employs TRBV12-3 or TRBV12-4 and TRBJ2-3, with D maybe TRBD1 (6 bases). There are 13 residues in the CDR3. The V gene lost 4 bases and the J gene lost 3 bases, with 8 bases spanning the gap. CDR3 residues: CASSYTGTDTQYF. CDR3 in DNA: TGTGCCAGCAGTTACACAGGGACAGATACGCAGTATTTT.

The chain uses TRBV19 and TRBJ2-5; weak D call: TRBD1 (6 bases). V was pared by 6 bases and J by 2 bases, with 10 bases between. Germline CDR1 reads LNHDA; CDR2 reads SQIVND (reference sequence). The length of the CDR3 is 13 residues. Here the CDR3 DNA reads TGTGCCAGTAGCAGGGGCAGACAAGAGACCCAGTACTTC. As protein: CASSRGRQETQYF.

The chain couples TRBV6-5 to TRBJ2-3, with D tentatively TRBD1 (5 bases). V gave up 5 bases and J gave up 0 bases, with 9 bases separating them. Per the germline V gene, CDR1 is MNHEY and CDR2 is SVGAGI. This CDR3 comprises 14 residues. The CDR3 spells CASSLRVSTDTQYF. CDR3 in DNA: TGTGCCAGCAGTCTCAGGGTGAGCACAGATACGCAGTATTTT.

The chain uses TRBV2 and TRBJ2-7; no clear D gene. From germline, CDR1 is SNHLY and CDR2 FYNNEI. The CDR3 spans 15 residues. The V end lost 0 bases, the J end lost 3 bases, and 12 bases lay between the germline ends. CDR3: CASSEAAAGSYEQYF. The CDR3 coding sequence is TGTGCCAGCAGTGAAGCTGCTGCAGGCAGCTACGAGCAGTACTTC. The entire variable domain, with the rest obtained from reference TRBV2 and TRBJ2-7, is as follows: EPEVTQTPSHQVTQMGQEVILRCVPISNHLYFYWYRQILGQKVEFLVSFYNNEISEKSEIFDDQFSVERPDGSNFTLKIRSTKLEDSAMYFCASSEAAAGSYEQYFGPGTRLTVT.

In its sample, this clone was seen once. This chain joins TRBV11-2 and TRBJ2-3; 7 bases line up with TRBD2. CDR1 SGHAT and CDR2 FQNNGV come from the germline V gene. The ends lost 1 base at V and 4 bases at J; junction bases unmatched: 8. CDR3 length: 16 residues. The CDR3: CASSLVSGGRPDTQYF. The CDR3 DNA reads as TGTGCCAGCAGCTTAGTATCCGGGGGGAGACCAGATACGCAGTATTTT.

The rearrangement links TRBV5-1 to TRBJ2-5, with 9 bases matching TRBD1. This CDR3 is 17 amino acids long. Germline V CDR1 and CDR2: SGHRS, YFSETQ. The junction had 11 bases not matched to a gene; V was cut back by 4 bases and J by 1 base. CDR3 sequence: CASSMAGTGRFQETQYF. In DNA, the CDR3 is TGCGCCAGCAGCATGGCCGGGACAGGGAGATTCCAAGAGACCCAGTACTTC.